Each of the 21 T cell receptor beta chains below was sequenced from the same sample in a study of shared clonotypes between healthy human individuals. Terminally differentiated effector memory CD45RA+ cells were excluded from the naive CD8 cells, which were CD45RO-negative and positively selected for CCR7. The protocol was immunoSEQ multiplex PCR, while the TCRdb copy is restricted to in-frame clones and leaves out a portion. The sample contains some 1,900,000 clones, 85% to 95% of which appear only once. The sample taken for sequencing was naive CD8+ T cells sorted from blood. All receptors come from a man aged 18-30 years in good health.

V usage is TRBV7-9 and J usage is TRBJ2-3; no firm D call. There are 14 residues in the CDR3. V shed 7 bases and J shed 2 bases, with 13 bases lying between them. The germline V gene has CDR1 SEHNR and CDR2 FQNEAQ (reference sequence). Here the CDR3 reads CASIQNGITDTQYF. CDR3 nucleotide sequence: TGTGCCAGCATCCAAAACGGAATCACAGATACGCAGTATTTT.

This chain links TRBV18 with TRBJ2-7; 7 bases are a match to TRBD1. The CDR3 length is 14 residues. Per germline, CDR1 KGHSH and CDR2 LQKENI. V shed 4 bases and J 5 bases; nucleotides not matched to a gene: 8. CDR3 protein: CASSLLDRANEQYF. CDR3 in DNA: TGTGCCAGCTCACTTCTTGACAGGGCAAACGAGCAGTACTTC.

This clone has only one observation. The chain recombines TRBV2 with TRBJ2-7; D may correspond to TRBD1 or TRBD2 (5 bases each). Trimming cost V 11 bases and J 11 bases, with 16 bases left between them. The CDR3 loop spans 10 amino acids. The germline V gene encodes CDR1 SNHLY and CDR2 FYNNEI. CDR3 DNA: TGTGCCGGTAACCGGGACCCCAAGTACTTC. It is translated as CAGNRDPKYF.

CDR3 nucleotide sequence: TGTGCCAGCAGTTACCTAACAGACTATGGCTACACCTTC. Protein: CASSYLTDYGYTF. The chain links TRBV6-5 to TRBJ1-2; D is ambiguous. Germline V gene data show CDR1 as MNHEY and CDR2 as SVGAGI. Trimming stripped 2 bases from V and 3 bases from J, with 7 bases between. The CDR3 has 13 amino acids.

This clone appeared a few times. This chain joins TRBV7-8 and TRBJ2-7; 7 bases align to TRBD1. The V and J ends lost 6 bases and 6 bases, in that order; junction bases with no gene match: 20. The germline V gene has CDR1 SGHVS and CDR2 FQNEAQ. The CDR3 length is 17 residues. The CDR3 here is CASSSRVLGQFAGEQYF. The CDR3 nucleotides are TGTGCCAGCAGTTCGCGAGTCCTGGGACAGTTTGCAGGCGAGCAGTACTTC.

The rearrangement links TRBV5-5 to TRBJ2-5; TRBD1 aligns across 8 bases. Trimming removed 3 bases from V and 5 bases from J; junction bases left unmatched: 9. Germline assignment: CDR1 SGHKS and CDR2 YYEKEE (reference sequence). The CDR3 spans 15 residues. Written as DNA, the CDR3 is TGTGCCAGCAGCTCTTCGACAGGGGCTATGGAGACCCAGTACTTC. It is translated as CASSSSTGAMETQYF. The variable domain in full, completed from reference TRBV5-5 and TRBJ2-5, reads DAGVTQSPTHLIKTRGQQVTLRCSPISGHKSVSWYQQVLGQGPQFIFQYYEKEERGRGNFPDRFSARQFPNYSSELNVNALLLGDSALYLCASSSSTGAMETQYFGPGTRLLVL.

Here the CDR3 reads CASSIPEEVSNTGELFF. As DNA, the CDR3 is TGTGCCAGCAGCATACCGGAGGAGGTTTCGAACACCGGGGAGCTGTTTTTT. The chain joins TRBV9 to TRBJ2-2; D is perhaps TRBD2 (5 bases). Germline V lookup: CDR1 SGDLS, CDR2 YYNGEE. This CDR3 is built from 17 residues. V was pared by 4 bases and J by 0 bases, with 16 bases between.

To note about this clone: The sample carries other DNA sequences with the same CDR3. The chain uses TRBV7-9 and TRBJ2-7, with D tentatively TRBD1 or TRBD2 (5 bases each). This CDR3 is 12 amino acids long. Trimming cost V 3 bases and J 5 bases, with 8 bases left between them. Germline V gene sequence: CDR1 SEHNR, CDR2 FQNEAQ (reference sequence). CDR3 coding DNA: TGTGCCAGCAGCTTGGGGACCAACGAGCAGTACTTC. This sequence encodes CASSLGTNEQYF. The variable domain in full, with the rest retrieved from reference TRBV7-9 and TRBJ2-7, is DTGVSQNPRHKITKRGQNVTFRCDPISEHNRLYWYRQTLGQGPEFLTYFQNEAQLEKSRLLSDRFSAERPKGSFSTLEIQRTEQGDSAMYLCASSLGTNEQYFGPGTRLTVT.

This chain links TRBV11-2 with TRBJ1-5; a possible D gene is TRBD1 (5 bases). CDR1 is SGHAT, CDR2 FQNNGV, per germline. This CDR3 contains 16 residues. The V end lost 1 base, the J end lost 6 bases, and 16 bases lay between the germline ends. The CDR3 loop reads CASSLGAAGSGQPQHF. CDR3 coding DNA: TGTGCCAGCAGCTTAGGCGCCGCAGGGTCGGGTCAGCCCCAGCATTTT.

This clone was observed a handful of times. The V call is TRBV7-6, the J call TRBJ2-7; the D gene could be TRBD1 or TRBD2 (5 bases each). V gave up 1 base and J gave up 5 bases, with 12 bases separating them. Germline loops: CDR1 SGHVS, CDR2 FNYEAQ. This CDR3 is built from 14 residues. CDR3: CASSLGGTNHEQYF. The CDR3 nucleotides read TGTGCCAGCAGCTTAGGGGGGACGAACCACGAGCAGTACTTC.

V and J are TRBV30 and TRBJ2-3, with TRBD2 matching 8 bases. Germline V gene sequence: CDR1 GTSNPN, CDR2 SVGIG (reference sequence). V was pared by 0 bases and J by 4 bases, with 6 bases of the junction left unmatched. The CDR3 covers 15 residues. The CDR3 DNA reads TGTGCCTGGAGTGTAGGAGCGGGAGACTCAGATACGCAGTATTTT. The encoded protein is CAWSVGAGDSDTQYF.

As concerns this clone: The identical CDR3 is also encoded by other nucleotide sequences in the sample. The rearrangement joins TRBV4-1 to TRBJ2-7, with 10 bases matching TRBD1. The CDR3 is 15 residues long. After removal of 0 bases from V and 3 bases from J, the junction contained 2 bases not matched to a gene. Germline V gene sequence: CDR1 MGHRA, CDR2 YSYEKL. The CDR3 spells CASSQERTGGYEQYF. The CDR3 region has the DNA TGCGCCAGCAGCCAAGAGAGGACAGGGGGCTACGAGCAGTACTTC.

This chain links TRBV14 with TRBJ2-7, with D perhaps TRBD1 or TRBD2 (5 bases each). Germline assignment: CDR1 SGHDN and CDR2 FVKESK. The CDR3 has 13 residues. Trimming cost V 5 bases and J 4 bases, with 12 bases left between them. The CDR3 here is CASSWGPGYEQYF. CDR3 nucleotides: TGTGCCAGCAGCTGGGGACCAGGATACGAGCAGTACTTC.

This chain uses TRBV4-1 with TRBJ2-7; D is unresolved. V lost 3 bases and J lost 5, with 8 bases in between. The CDR3 has 12 amino acids. Germline V CDR1 and CDR2: MGHRA, YSYEKL. This chain's CDR3 is CASSHHEDEQYF. For the CDR3, the DNA is TGCGCCAGCAGCCATCACGAGGACGAGCAGTACTTC.

V gene TRBV6-6 combines with J gene TRBJ2-7, with D tentatively TRBD2 (6 bases). Trimming removed 8 bases at V and 3 bases at J, with 11 bases between. The CDR3 loop spans 12 amino acids. CDR1 is MNHNY, CDR2 SVGAGI, per germline (reference sequence). CDR3 region: CASDTGDYEQYF. CDR3 DNA: TGTGCCAGCGATACGGGGGACTACGAGCAGTACTTC.

J is TRBJ2-7 and V is TRBV9; D unresolved. Between the trimmed V and J ends, which lost 1 base and 6 bases, there was a span of 11 bases. The length of the CDR3 is 13 residues. The germline gives CDR1 SGDLS, CDR2 YYNGEE. The CDR3 DNA is TGTGCCAGCAGCGTATCTGGTTCGAGCGAGCAGTACTTC. Translated: CASSVSGSSEQYF.

The chain has TRBV7-9 and TRBJ2-5, with TRBD2 matching over 7 bases. The CDR3 length is 16 residues. Germline V gene sequence: CDR1 SEHNR, CDR2 FQNEAQ (reference sequence). Trimming cost V 3 bases and J 3 bases; bases outside gene matches: 10. The CDR3 reads CASSLIEGLGKETQYF. In DNA, the CDR3 is TGTGCCAGCAGCTTGATAGAAGGACTAGGAAAAGAGACCCAGTACTTC.

The chain is built from TRBV9 and TRBJ2-3; the D is unclear. Germline CDR1 reads SGDLS; CDR2 reads YYNGEE. V lost 0 bases and J 2 bases, leaving 7 bases between the germline ends. The CDR3 sequence is 14 residues long. Here the CDR3 reads CASSVGFFTDTQYF. The CDR3 DNA sequence: TGTGCCAGCAGCGTAGGATTCTTCACAGATACGCAGTATTTT.

The chain recombines TRBV4-1 with TRBJ2-7; TRBD1 or TRBD2 may be the D gene (5 bases each). This CDR3 is 14 amino acids long. Germline values: CDR1 MGHRA, CDR2 YSYEKL. Trimming took off 4 bases at V and 4 bases at J, with 14 bases between the two ends. CDR3: CASSPAVWGYEQYF. CDR3 coding DNA: TGCGCCAGCAGCCCGGCCGTGTGGGGGTACGAGCAGTACTTC.

This chain uses TRBV28 with TRBJ1-1; D remains unclear. This CDR3 is 12 amino acids long. With 4 bases removed from V and 7 bases from J, the gap between germline ends came to 10 bases. Germline loops: CDR1 MDHEN, CDR2 SYDVKM. The CDR3 DNA reads TGTGCCAGCAGTTGGTTGTCGGATGAAGCTTTCTTT. Its protein product is CASSWLSDEAFF.

J is TRBJ2-7 and V is TRBV27, with TRBD2 as a possible D gene (7 bases). Germline V gene lookup returns CDR1 MNHEY and CDR2 SMNVEV (reference sequence). Trimming left V 0 bases short and J 2 bases short, with 14 bases between. The CDR3 has 16 amino acids. For the CDR3, the DNA is TGTGCCAGCAGTTTATCGGCGGGGGACAACCCCTACGAGCAGTACTTC. Translation: CASSLSAGDNPYEQYF.